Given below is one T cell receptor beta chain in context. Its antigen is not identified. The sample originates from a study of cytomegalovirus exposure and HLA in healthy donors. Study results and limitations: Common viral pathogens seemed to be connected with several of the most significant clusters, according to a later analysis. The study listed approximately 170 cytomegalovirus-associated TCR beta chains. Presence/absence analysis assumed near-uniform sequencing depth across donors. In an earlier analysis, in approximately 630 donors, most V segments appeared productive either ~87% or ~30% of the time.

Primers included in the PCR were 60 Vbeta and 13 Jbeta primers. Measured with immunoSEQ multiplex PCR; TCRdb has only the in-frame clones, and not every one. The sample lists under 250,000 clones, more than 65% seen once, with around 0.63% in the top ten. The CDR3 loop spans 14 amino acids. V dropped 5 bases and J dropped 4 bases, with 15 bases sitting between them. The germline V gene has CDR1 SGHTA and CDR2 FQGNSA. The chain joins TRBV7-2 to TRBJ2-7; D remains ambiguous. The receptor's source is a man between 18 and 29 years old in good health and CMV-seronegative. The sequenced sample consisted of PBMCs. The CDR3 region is CASSTRLSRYEQYF. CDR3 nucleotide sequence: TGTGCCAGCAGCACAAGACTGTCTAGGTACGAGCAGTACTTC.